This T cell receptor (beta chain) was profiled in a study of regulatory T cells. Study-level results: In CD3G-deficient patients, conventional CD4+ T cells were enriched for hydrophobic CDR3 residues at positions 6 and 7.

Trimming removed 5 bases from V and 5 bases from J, with 16 bases in between. This CDR3 has 14 residues. Per the germline V gene, CDR1 is MDHEN and CDR2 is SYDVKM. As regards this clone: Antigen: not known.

Regulatory (CD25-high CD127-low) and conventional (CD25-low CD127-high) CD4+ T cells were sorted separately. The primer mix had 52 TRBV and 13 TRBJ primers. Generated by immunoSEQ multiplex PCR, the TCRdb table keeps only in-frame clones and is missing some. The sample includes under 35,000 clones, roughly 92% of them seen just once. The sequencing sample was made of conventional CD4+ T cells sorted from blood. The receptor was derived from a child aged 2 to 10 with CD3G deficiency. The chain uses TRBV28 and TRBJ2-7; possibly TRBD1 for D (6 bases). The CDR3: CASSTTQGSHEQYF. The CDR3 nucleotides read TGTGCCAGCAGTACCACACAGGGATCCCACGAGCAGTACTTC.